What follows describes a single TCR beta chain. 60 Vbeta and 13 Jbeta primers were used in PCR. Method: immunoSEQ multiplex PCR; TCRdb's copy keeps in-frame clones and lacks some. This repertoire shows about 140,000 clones, 70% to 80% found once; its top ten account for 2.5% to 3.5%. The sample is drawn from a study of cytomegalovirus exposure and HLA in healthy donors. V trimming: 5 bases; J trimming: 6 bases; junction bases outside the gene matches: 10. The CDR3 is 16 amino acids. CDR1 is SGHNT and CDR2 is YENEEA in the germline V gene. The sequence was obtained from a female donor in good health and CMV-seronegative. The sequenced sample consisted of PBMCs. The chain carries TRBV11-3 and TRBJ2-3; TRBD2 matches at 11 bases. The CDR3: CASSPPLAGGTDTQYF. CDR3 nucleotide sequence: TGTGCCAGCAGCCCCCCCCTAGCGGGAGGTACGGATACGCAGTATTTT. Full variable domain (outside the CDR3, taken from reference TRBV11-3 and TRBJ2-3): EAGVVQSPRYKIIEKKQPVAFWCNPISGHNTLYWYLQNLGQGPELLIRYENEEAVDDSQLPKDRFSAERLKGVDSTLKIQPAELGDSAVYLCASSPPLAGGTDTQYFGPGTRLTVL.